A selection of T cell receptor beta chains follows, all from one sample in a study of T cells in Graves' hyperthyroidism and ophthalmopathy. Using its own MiXCR run on the multiplex PCR reads, TCRdb lists one record per CDR3 protein. The sample comprises approximately 330,000 distinct CDR3 sequences, around 20% of which are singletons, and around 48% rests with the top ten. The material sequenced was blood. These receptors were taken from a woman between 45 and 60 years old with Graves' hyperthyroidism. CDR3s leave out the opening cysteine and the closing phenylalanine or tryptophan. Expanded clones get a size class; other rows say once, few or many, or leave the size out.

v_call: TRBV2; cdr3_length: 17; clone_size: .; cdr3_aa: ASSRTPLLSSGSKVEQF
v_call: TRBV29-1; cdr3_length: 10; clone_size: .; cdr3_aa: SVEEVARRYT
v_call: TRBV27; cdr3_length: 13; clone_size: many; cdr3_aa: ASSLMQGHGNEQF
v_call: TRBV2; cdr3_length: 15; clone_size: .; cdr3_aa: ASSEGGGGNPTDTQY
v_call: TRBV9; cdr3_length: 12; clone_size: once; cdr3_aa: ASSVALYGETQY
v_call: TRBV7-9; cdr3_length: 12; clone_size: few; cdr3_aa: ASSFSESGRGAF
v_call: TRBV11-1; cdr3_length: 11; clone_size: few; cdr3_aa: ASSKVISDGYT
v_call: TRBV28; cdr3_length: 12; clone_size: .; cdr3_aa: ASSPLAGEGTQY
v_call: TRBV5-1; cdr3_length: 13; clone_size: many; cdr3_aa: ASSSSGGATDTQY
v_call: TRBV11-3; cdr3_length: 14; clone_size: many; cdr3_aa: ASSYGLAGGQETQY
v_call: TRBV5-1; cdr3_length: 14; clone_size: .; cdr3_aa: ASSLVGRGSTDTQY
v_call: TRBV5-6; cdr3_length: 13; clone_size: few; cdr3_aa: ASSLDGRLNTEAF
v_call: TRBV12-3/TRBV12-4; cdr3_length: 12; clone_size: few; cdr3_aa: ASSLSPVSYGYT
v_call: TRBV27; cdr3_length: 13; clone_size: many; cdr3_aa: ASSSRLRKNTEAF
v_call: TRBV4-2; cdr3_length: 11; clone_size: many; cdr3_aa: ASSQELQETQY
v_call: TRBV6-4; cdr3_length: 12; clone_size: few; cdr3_aa: ASSAFLWGFEAF
v_call: TRBV6-1; cdr3_length: 14; clone_size: many; cdr3_aa: ASIISRGLNTGELF
v_call: TRBV5-1; cdr3_length: 14; clone_size: few; cdr3_aa: ASSGAGRGGINEQF
v_call: TRBV6-1; cdr3_length: 12; clone_size: many; cdr3_aa: ASRQGDGFSPLH
v_call: TRBV18; cdr3_length: 12; clone_size: many; cdr3_aa: ASSPRGYGTGYT
v_call: TRBV20-1; cdr3_length: 13; clone_size: many; cdr3_aa: SARGGTSGRDTQY
v_call: TRBV6-6; cdr3_length: 14; clone_size: .; cdr3_aa: ASSYSKGLYTGELF
v_call: TRBV20-1; cdr3_length: 15; clone_size: many; cdr3_aa: SARERSGDPRPGGYT
v_call: TRBV3-1; cdr3_length: 13; clone_size: many; cdr3_aa: ASSQWDRSWQTQY
v_call: TRBV2; cdr3_length: 11; clone_size: .; cdr3_aa: ASSRRVITEAF
v_call: TRBV12-3/TRBV12-4; cdr3_length: 12; clone_size: few; cdr3_aa: ASSLGSGSGKLF
v_call: TRBV27; cdr3_length: 13; clone_size: .; cdr3_aa: AGSQTTGRGWEQY